This entry concerns a single T cell receptor (beta chain). What it recognizes is unknown. Every patient was untreated before thyroid surgery. CDR3 size: 15 residues. J lost 1 base, V lost 4 bases, and 5 bases had no gene match. CDR1 is SGHRS, CDR2 YFSETQ, per germline. The data were taken from a study of metastatic and nonmetastatic thyroid tumors. For the study at large: Repertoires of blood and of tissue (tumor or nodule) from malignant and benign thyroid patients were compared. Study findings and constraints: Compared with benign nodules, malignant thyroid tumors were reported to have significantly higher TCR beta diversity in both blood and tumor.

Under the authors' procedure: The authors used CDR3 differences across clinicopathological groups to build a distant-metastasis classifier for papillary thyroid cancer. TCRdb reassembled clones from the PCR reads with MiXCR. The V and J calls were not made by the authors but by TCRdb's processing. The table lists fewer than 25,000 clones, under 25% of them singletons. The clonotype comes from a male donor with papillary thyroid cancer or a benign thyroid nodule (not recorded which). Some clones in this sample may be carry-over from other donors' samples. The source material was blood. This chain connects TRBV5-1 to TRBJ2-5, with 9 bases that match TRBD2. CDR3 sequence (DNA): TGCGCCAGCAGCATTAGCGGGAGACTCCAAGAGACCCAGTACTTC. It translates to CASSISGRLQETQYF.